This is a list of T cell receptor beta chains from one sample in a study of metastatic and nonmetastatic thyroid tumors. TCRdb called clones again from the PCR reads with MiXCR. In the table there are about 40,000 clones, about an eighth of which are singletons. The sample comprised blood. The receptors originated from a female donor with papillary thyroid cancer or a benign thyroid nodule (not recorded which). Some clones in this sample may be carry-over from other donors' samples. Each CDR3 is given with its conserved first and last residue. Fields, in order: J gene, V gene, clone size, D gene, CDR3 protein, CDR3 DNA. A D gene is named only where the DNA matches it firmly. Clone size is not always given. Where it is, it says once, few, many or a class for expanded clones.

TRBJ2-7 TRBV6-1 many - CASSVGSRGGEQYF TGTGCCAGCTCGGTTGGCTCGAGGGGTGGGGAGCAGTACTTC
TRBJ1-2 TRBV28 few - CASSTGSGYGYTF TGTGCCAGCAGTACAGGTTCCGGATATGGCTACACCTTC
TRBJ2-2 TRBV12-3/TRBV12-4 many TRBD2 CASSTGIAGDTGELFF TGTGCCAGCAGTACCGGCATAGCGGGAGACACCGGGGAGCTGTTTTTT
TRBJ2-1 TRBV11-3 - - CAGILNSYNEQFF TGTGCCGGCATCTTAAACAGCTACAATGAGCAGTTCTTC
TRBJ1-1 TRBV25-1 many - CASSLSRNTEAFF TGTGCCAGCAGTCTCAGCAGGAACACTGAAGCTTTCTTT
TRBJ1-2 TRBV6-2/TRBV6-3 - - CASSYGVEGSYGYTF TGTGCCAGCAGTTACGGTGTGGAGGGTAGCTATGGCTACACCTTC
TRBJ1-3 TRBV6-1 few - CASSLLSEDTIYF TGTGCCAGCAGCCTATTGAGCGAAGACACCATATATTTT
TRBJ1-1 TRBV9 many - CASSVLKNTEAFF TGTGCCAGCAGCGTATTGAAGAACACTGAAGCTTTCTTT
TRBJ1-1 TRBV11-2 - TRBD1 CASSASTGTGGLLSFF TGTGCCAGCAGCGCATCTACCGGGACAGGGGGCTTATTATCTTTCTTT
TRBJ2-6 TRBV5-1 - - CASSLVAGANVLTF TGCGCCAGCAGCTTAGTTGCTGGGGCCAACGTCCTGACTTTC
TRBJ2-2 TRBV20-1 - TRBD1 CSARYRGAGELFF TGCAGTGCTAGATACAGGGGGGCCGGGGAGCTGTTTTTT
TRBJ1-1 TRBV6-1 many TRBD1 CASSGRTGGVSTEAFF TGTGCCAGCAGTGGACGGACAGGAGGGGTATCCACTGAAGCTTTCTTT
TRBJ2-2 TRBV6-2/TRBV6-3 many - CASIRAKNTGELFF TGTGCCAGCATAAGGGCGAAGAACACCGGGGAGCTGTTTTTT
TRBJ1-5 TRBV2 many - CASSESGSRRSNQPQHF TGTGCCAGCAGTGAGAGCGGATCACGACGGAGCAATCAGCCCCAGCATTTT
TRBJ2-5 TRBV6-2/TRBV6-3 many - CASTYWGGIQETQYF TGTGCCAGCACCTACTGGGGCGGGATCCAAGAGACCCAGTACTTC
TRBJ2-1 TRBV4-1 many - CASSQGVSYNEQFF TGCGCCAGCAGCCAGGGGGTCTCCTACAATGAGCAGTTCTTC
TRBJ1-4 TRBV6-1 many - CASRVGATNEKLFF TGTGCCAGCAGGGTAGGGGCAACTAATGAAAAACTGTTTTTT
TRBJ2-2 TRBV11-2 medium-sized TRBD2 CASSLGLARTGELFF TGTGCCAGCAGCTTGGGACTAGCGAGAACCGGGGAGCTGTTTTTT
TRBJ2-7 TRBV6-2/TRBV6-3 - - CASSYSASSYEQYF TGTGCCAGCAGTTACAGCGCGAGCTCCTACGAGCAGTACTTC
TRBJ2-5 TRBV25-1 many TRBD2 CASTGDRTSGNRKTQYF TGTGCCAGCACAGGGGACCGGACTAGCGGGAACAGAAAGACCCAGTACTTC
TRBJ1-5 TRBV19 many TRBD1 CASTMTGGVNQPQHF TGTGCCAGTACTATGACAGGGGGCGTGAATCAGCCCCAGCATTTT
TRBJ2-5 TRBV5-1 many TRBD2 CASSSGAIAGSGETQYF TGCGCCAGCAGCTCCGGGGCCATAGCGGGAAGTGGGGAGACCCAGTACTTC
TRBJ2-7 TRBV2 many TRBD2 CATSSGRDSYEQYF TGTGCCACTTCGAGCGGGAGAGACTCCTACGAGCAGTACTTC
TRBJ2-7 TRBV29-1 many - CSVGRDWGDEQYF TGCAGCGTTGGACGAGACTGGGGGGACGAGCAGTACTTC